The next 27 T cell receptor beta chains were all read from a single sample in a study of cytomegalovirus exposure and HLA in healthy donors. PCR employed 60 Vbeta and 13 Jbeta primers. Measured with immunoSEQ multiplex PCR; TCRdb has only the in-frame clones, and not every one. There are some 200,000 clones in the sample; 70% occur only once, and about 2.8% lies in the top ten. The sequenced sample consisted of PBMCs. The receptors were gathered from a man aged 35 to 55 in good health and CMV-seropositive.

This chain uses TRBV11-3 with TRBJ2-1, with TRBD2 matching 11 bases. The CDR3 sequence is 16 residues long. V lost 4 bases and J lost 6; bases outside the gene matches: 8. Germline V gene data show CDR1 as SGHNT and CDR2 as YENEEA. CDR3 in DNA: TGTGCCAGCAGCTCAGAACTAGCGGGGGTCCCCAATGAGCAGTTCTTC. It encodes CASSSELAGVPNEQFF.

This chain connects TRBV9 to TRBJ2-1, with 7 positions matching TRBD2. The germline V gene encodes CDR1 SGDLS and CDR2 YYNGEE. This CDR3 has 16 residues. V was clipped by 4 bases and J by 0 bases; unmatched bases: 7. In nucleotides, the CDR3 is TGTGCCAGCAGCCCCAGACTAGCCGTCTCCTACAATGAGCAGTTCTTC. Translating gives CASSPRLAVSYNEQFF.

This sequence joins TRBV5-4 and TRBJ2-5, with TRBD1 identical over 7 bases. Germline CDR1 SGHNT, CDR2 YYREEE (reference sequence). The trim removed 5 bases at V and 1 base at J, leaving 5 bases unmatched. The CDR3 sequence is 14 residues long. The CDR3 is CASRKGQTQETQYF. The CDR3, as DNA: TGTGCCAGCAGAAAGGGACAGACCCAAGAGACCCAGTACTTC.

V usage is TRBV19 and J usage is TRBJ1-6; 7 bases match TRBD1. V shed 2 bases, J shed 7 bases, and the junction held 5 bases outside the gene matches. CDR3 size: 15 residues. The germline V gene encodes CDR1 LNHDA and CDR2 SQIVND (reference sequence). CDR3 coding DNA: TGTGCCAGTAGTATAAGGGACAGAGCGAATTCACCCCTCCACTTT. Residues: CASSIRDRANSPLHF. Supplemented by reference TRBV19 and TRBJ1-6, the full variable domain reads DGGITQSPKYLFRKEGQNVTLSCEQNLNHDAMYWYRQDPGQGLRLIYYSQIVNDFQKGDIAEGYSVSREKKESFPLTVTSAQKNPTAFYLCASSIRDRANSPLHFGNGTRLTVT.

This chain connects TRBV6-5 to TRBJ2-3; D gene unclear. This CDR3 comprises 13 residues. V lost 5 bases, J lost 2 bases, and 8 bases lay in between. The germline V gene encodes CDR1 MNHEY and CDR2 SVGAGI. The CDR3 here is CASSPLATDTQYF. The CDR3, as DNA: TGTGCCAGCAGTCCCTTGGCCACAGATACGCAGTATTTT.

CDR3 coding DNA: TGTGCCAGCAGTCAAACCGGGGGGTATGAGCAGTTCTTC. Translating it yields CASSQTGGYEQFF. The chain couples TRBV27 to TRBJ2-1, with TRBD2 matching over 7 bases. Germline CDR1 and CDR2: MNHEY and SMNVEV (reference sequence). This CDR3 is 13 amino acids long. The V and J ends lost 5 bases and 8 bases, in that order; junction bases with no gene match: 6.

CDR3: CASSYLILADTGELFF. The CDR3 nucleotides are TGTGCCAGCAGTTACCTGATTTTGGCCGACACCGGGGAGCTGTTTTTT. This chain links TRBV6-5 with TRBJ2-2; D gene uncertain. Trimming took 2 bases from V and 3 from J, leaving 13 bases between them. Germline V gene data show CDR1 as MNHEY and CDR2 as SVGAGI. CDR3 length equals 16 residues.

The chain couples TRBV2 to TRBJ2-3; 7 bases fit TRBD2. The CDR3 sequence is 14 residues long. Per germline, CDR1 SNHLY and CDR2 FYNNEI. Trimming removed 6 bases from V and 2 bases from J; junction bases left unmatched: 5. In DNA, the CDR3 is TGTGCCAGCAGCCCCCGGGGGGACACAGATACGCAGTATTTT. Its protein is CASSPRGDTDTQYF.

This clone was picked up one time. V gene TRBV7-2 combines with J gene TRBJ1-1; D might be TRBD1 (6 bases). Trimming shortened V by 6 bases and J by 6 bases, and 23 bases separated the two germline ends. The length of the CDR3 is 16 residues. The germline V gene encodes CDR1 SGHTA and CDR2 FQGNSA. The CDR3 spells CASSSSYTITGPEAFF. The CDR3 DNA sequence: TGTGCCAGCAGTTCGAGCTATACAATCACAGGGCCTGAAGCTTTCTTT.

The J gene is TRBJ2-1, the V gene TRBV5-1; maybe TRBD2 (6 bases). The CDR3 has 13 residues. The V gene's germline CDR1 is SGHRS and CDR2 YFSETQ. V was pared by 4 bases and J by 12 bases, with 17 bases between. CDR3 sequence (DNA): TGCGCCAGCAGCGTTGGAGGGGCCTTGGGGCAGTTCTTC. Translating gives CASSVGGALGQFF.

The rearrangement links TRBV29-1 to TRBJ1-4; D may be TRBD1 (6 bases). This CDR3 contains 14 residues. V dropped 6 bases and J dropped 8 bases, with 19 bases sitting between them. Germline V lookup: CDR1 SQVTM, CDR2 ANQGSEA. The CDR3 DNA is TGCAGCGTGGGGGGGGCCTTGGAGGGAGAAAAACTGTTTTTT. This codes for CSVGGALEGEKLFF. Variable domain in full (rest from reference TRBV29-1 and TRBJ1-4): SAVISQKPSRDICQRGTSLTIQCQVDSQVTMMFWYRQQPGQSLTLIATANQGSEATYESGFVIDKFPISRPNLTFSTLTVSNMSPEDSSIYLCSVGGALEGEKLFFGSGTQLSVL.

V usage is TRBV5-6 and J usage is TRBJ2-7; 11 bases align to TRBD2. V lost 4 bases and J lost 6; bases outside the gene matches: 9. Germline V gene lookup returns CDR1 SGHDT and CDR2 YYEEEE. There are 15 residues in the CDR3. The DNA for the CDR3 is TGTGCCAGCAGCCCGCATAGCGGGGGGGCCTCCGAGCAGTACTTC. This translates into CASSPHSGGASEQYF. Looking up the rest from reference TRBV5-6 and TRBJ2-7 gives the full variable domain: DAGVTQSPTHLIKTRGQQVTLRCSPKSGHDTVSWYQQALGQGPQFIFQYYEEEERQRGNFPDRFSGHQFPNYSSELNVNALLLGDSALYLCASSPHSGGASEQYFGPGTRLTVT.

The genes are TRBV28 and TRBJ2-2; 12 bases match TRBD1. There are 17 residues in the CDR3. Trimming cost V 2 bases and J 2 bases; bases outside gene matches: 3. Germline values: CDR1 MDHEN, CDR2 SYDVKM. DNA for the CDR3: TGTGCCAGCAGTTTACCCGGGACAGGGGGCAACACCGGGGAGCTGTTTTTT. Translated: CASSLPGTGGNTGELFF.

This clone was found once. V is TRBV6-6 and J is TRBJ1-2; D remains ambiguous. The CDR3 is made up of 16 amino acids. Per germline, CDR1 MNHNY and CDR2 SVGAGI (reference sequence). V was cut by 2 bases and J by 5 bases, with 18 bases left in between. CDR3 region: CASSYLYSGNPYGYTF. Here the CDR3 DNA reads TGTGCCAGCAGTTACCTGTATAGCGGAAACCCGTATGGCTACACCTTC.

V is TRBV5-1 and J is TRBJ2-7; D gene ambiguous. This CDR3 spans 11 amino acids. V lost 3 bases, J lost 5 bases, and 6 bases lay in between. The germline V gene encodes CDR1 SGHRS and CDR2 YFSETQ. The CDR3 DNA sequence: TGCGCCAGCAGCTCCCGGGACGAGCAGTACTTC. It encodes CASSSRDEQYF.

The V and J genes are TRBV28 and TRBJ2-7; D remains unclear. V gave up 1 base and J gave up 3 bases, with 4 bases separating them. Germline CDR1 and CDR2: MDHEN and SYDVKM. The CDR3 length is 12 residues. The CDR3 here is CASSLSSYEQYF. The CDR3 region has the DNA TGTGCCAGCAGTTTATCCAGCTACGAGCAGTACTTC.

The count of this clone is one. CDR3 amino acids: CAWTGPDPGYEQYF. The CDR3 DNA is TGTGCCTGGACCGGCCCCGACCCAGGCTACGAGCAGTACTTC. The chain employs TRBV30 and TRBJ2-7; no clear D. Germline CDR1 and CDR2: GTSNPN and SVGIG (reference sequence). CDR3 length: 14 residues. Trimming shortened V by 4 bases and J by 3 bases, and 16 bases separated the two germline ends.

The CDR3 nucleotides read TGTGCCAGCAGCAACAAGGACGGAGGCCACACTGAAGCTTTCTTT. Encoded protein: CASSNKDGGHTEAFF. The chain combines TRBV9 with TRBJ1-1; D not resolved. CDR1 and CDR2 from the germline V gene are SGDLS and YYNGEE. The V end lost 4 bases, the J end lost 3 bases, and 16 bases lay between the germline ends. The CDR3 totals 15 residues.

J is TRBJ2-3 and V is TRBV5-1; maybe TRBD2 (5 bases). This CDR3 has 15 amino acids. The germline gives CDR1 SGHRS, CDR2 YFSETQ. The V end lost 0 bases, the J end lost 0 bases, and 8 bases lay between the germline ends. In DNA form, the CDR3 reads TGCGCCAGCAGCTTGGGGGGAGAGAGCACAGATACGCAGTATTTT. The encoded protein is CASSLGGESTDTQYF.

The chain uses TRBV19 and TRBJ1-2; TRBD1 might be the D (5 bases). The CDR3 totals 13 residues. CDR1 and CDR2 (germline): LNHDA, SQIVND (reference sequence). Deletions cut 7 bases from V and 4 bases from J, with 13 bases between. The CDR3: CASTLAGGYGYTF. The CDR3 DNA follows: TGTGCCAGTACCTTGGCCGGGGGCTATGGCTACACCTTC.

The chain joins TRBV6-1 to TRBJ2-3, with D possibly TRBD1 on 5 matching bases. The length of the CDR3 is 15 residues. Germline CDR1 MNHNS, CDR2 SASEGT. The V end was cut by 3 bases, the J end by 4 bases, with 14 bases between. The CDR3 loop is CASSDGQTFSDTQYF. The CDR3 bases are TGTGCCAGCAGTGACGGACAAACCTTTTCAGATACGCAGTATTTT.

The chain joins TRBV5-6 to TRBJ1-2, with 8 positions matching TRBD1. Germline CDR1 reads SGHDT; CDR2 reads YYEEEE. The junction had 6 bases not matched to a gene; V was cut back by 4 bases and J by 1 base. The CDR3 covers 15 residues. The CDR3 DNA follows: TGTGCCAGCAGCATAGGGACAGGCCTTAACTATGGCTACACCTTC. It encodes CASSIGTGLNYGYTF.

The chain has TRBV28 and TRBJ2-1; 8 bases are a match to TRBD2. Germline CDR1 and CDR2: MDHEN and SYDVKM. CDR3 size: 17 residues. Germline trimming cut 2 bases from V and 7 bases from J; bases unmatched to any gene: 13. Here the CDR3 reads CASSLQGGGTFGNEQFF. The CDR3 DNA reads TGTGCCAGCAGTTTACAGGGCGGGGGGACATTCGGGAATGAGCAGTTCTTC. Looking up the rest from reference TRBV28 and TRBJ2-1 gives the full variable domain: DVKVTQSSRYLVKRTGEKVFLECVQDMDHENMFWYRQDPGLGLRLIYFSYDVKMKEKGDIPEGYSVSREKKERFSLILESASTNQTSMYLCASSLQGGGTFGNEQFFGPGTRLTVL.

This chain joins TRBV5-6 and TRBJ2-7; TRBD1 matches at 9 bases. Germline V gene data show CDR1 as SGHDT and CDR2 as YYEEEE. V trimming: 3 bases; J trimming: 4 bases; junction bases outside the gene matches: 8. The CDR3 spans 15 residues. The CDR3 loop reads CASSSFSGTGYEQYF. DNA of the CDR3: TGTGCCAGCAGCTCCTTTTCCGGGACAGGGTACGAGCAGTACTTC.

The chain carries TRBV5-8 and TRBJ2-6, with TRBD1 matching 7 bases. After removal of 0 bases from V and 1 base from J, the junction contained 4 bases not matched to a gene. The CDR3 runs 17 residues. The germline V gene has CDR1 SGHTS and CDR2 YDEGEE. The CDR3 here is CASSLGQGGSGANVLTF. The CDR3 DNA follows: TGTGCCAGCAGCTTGGGACAGGGTGGTTCTGGGGCCAACGTCCTGACTTTC. Filled out from reference TRBV5-8 and TRBJ2-6, the complete variable domain reads EAGVTQSPTHLIKTRGQQATLRCSPISGHTSVYWYQQALGLGLQFLLWYDEGEERNRGNFPPRFSGRQFPNYSSELNVNALELEDSALYLCASSLGQGGSGANVLTFGAGSRLTVL.

This chain joins TRBV4-2 and TRBJ2-3; D perhaps matches TRBD1 (6 bases). Trimming cost V 8 bases and J 4 bases, with 25 bases left between them. The germline gives CDR1 LGHNA, CDR2 YNFKEQ. The CDR3 totals 17 residues. For the CDR3, the DNA is TGTGCCAGCTCGGTTCAGCTTAGGGGGTTACGGGCAGATACGCAGTATTTT. Translated: CASSVQLRGLRADTQYF.

The sample holds a few counts of this clone. The chain combines TRBV6-4 with TRBJ1-1; D call uncertain. The CDR3 totals 13 residues. Trimming cost V 4 bases and J 4 bases, with 10 bases left between them. The germline gives CDR1 MRHNA, CDR2 SNTAGT. The DNA for the CDR3 is TGTGCCAGCAGTGTCCAACCCAGCACTGAAGCTTTCTTT. Its translation: CASSVQPSTEAFF.